A single sample gave rise to the 24 T cell receptor beta chains below, sequenced in a study of shared clonotypes between healthy human individuals. The data were produced by immunoSEQ multiplex PCR, yet TCRdb's version contains in-frame clones alone and is incomplete. The sample holds 640,000 or so clones, 60% to 80% seen once. Sequencing was performed on memory CD4+ T cells sorted from blood. Regarding subset: CD45RA-negative fraction. These receptors were collected from a woman under 40 in good health.

The chain combines TRBV29-1 with TRBJ2-5; D is perhaps TRBD1 (6 bases). Trimming removed 2 bases from V and 3 bases from J, with 13 bases in between. This CDR3 is 14 amino acids long. From germline, CDR1 is SQVTM and CDR2 ANQGSEA. Here the CDR3 DNA reads TGCAGCGTTGAAACAGGGTATGGGAAAGAGACCCAGTACTTC. Its translation: CSVETGYGKETQYF.

This clone was seen only a few times. This chain links TRBV28 with TRBJ2-3, with 16 nucleotides matching TRBD2. CDR3 size: 20 residues. Germline loops: CDR1 MDHEN, CDR2 SYDVKM. V lost 4 bases to trimming and J lost 1 base; unmatched junction nucleotides: 11. CDR3 sequence reads: CASSSLPGLAGGPRTDTQYF. The CDR3 DNA sequence: TGTGCCAGCAGTTCCTTGCCGGGACTAGCGGGAGGGCCCCGCACAGATACGCAGTATTTT.

This clone was detected ten times or more. The V gene is TRBV5-1, the J gene TRBJ2-7, with 7 nucleotides matching TRBD1. Germline V gene lookup returns CDR1 SGHRS and CDR2 YFSETQ. Unmatched junction bases numbered 8, after V lost 4 bases and J lost 4 bases. The CDR3 runs to 14 residues. The CDR3 is CASSPGQIDYEQYF. The CDR3 nucleotides read TGCGCCAGCAGCCCGGGACAGATAGATTACGAGCAGTACTTC.

V is TRBV27 and J is TRBJ2-6; possibly TRBD1 for D (6 bases). The CDR3 spans 16 residues. Trimming pared 5 bases from V and 4 bases from J, leaving 15 bases between. Germline assignment: CDR1 MNHEY and CDR2 SMNVEV (reference sequence). The CDR3 loop reads CASSLLQGSGANVLTF. The CDR3 coding sequence is TGTGCCAGCAGTCTGCTACAGGGATCAGGGGCCAACGTCCTGACTTTC. Looking up the rest from reference TRBV27 and TRBJ2-6 gives the full variable domain: EAQVTQNPRYLITVTGKKLTVTCSQNMNHEYMSWYRQDPGLGLRQIYYSMNVEVTDKGDVPEGYKVSRKEKRNFPLILESPSPNQTSLYFCASSLLQGSGANVLTFGAGSRLTVL.

The V gene is TRBV28, the J gene TRBJ1-5; D unclear. CDR3 length equals 15 residues. Germline CDR1 reads MDHEN; CDR2 reads SYDVKM. V was shortened by 2 bases and J by 7 bases, with 15 bases between the two germline ends. Here the CDR3 reads CASSLGRRDSQPQHF. The CDR3 DNA reads TGTGCCAGCAGTTTAGGGCGGAGGGATAGCCAGCCCCAGCATTTT.

The chain joins TRBV4-1 to TRBJ1-1; D unclear. CDR1 and CDR2 from the germline V gene are MGHRA and YSYEKL. The CDR3 has 14 amino acids. With 1 base removed from V and 1 base from J, the gap between germline ends came to 7 bases. CDR3 loop: CASSQGPANTEAFF. Written as DNA, the CDR3 is TGCGCCAGCAGCCAAGGTCCAGCGAACACTGAAGCTTTCTTT.

The CDR3 DNA is TGTGCCAGCAGCCTCCGGGACCTGGGGACCCAGTACTTC. Translated, it gives CASSLRDLGTQYF. V gene TRBV7-2 combines with J gene TRBJ2-5; possibly TRBD1 or TRBD2 for D (5 bases each). The CDR3 runs 13 residues. Trimming cost V 5 bases and J 7 bases, with 14 bases left between them. Germline loops: CDR1 SGHTA, CDR2 FQGNSA.

This clone was counted a single time. The chain joins TRBV10-2 to TRBJ1-5, with D uncertain. The CDR3 has 14 amino acids. V was pared by 4 bases and J by 6 bases, with 13 bases between. Looked up from germline, CDR1 is WSHSY and CDR2 is SAAADI. CDR3 nucleotides: TGCGCCAGCAGTGGTGTGGGATGGAGTCAGCCCCAGCATTTT. This encodes CASSGVGWSQPQHF.

This clone has ten or more counts. This chain connects TRBV19 to TRBJ2-7; weak D call: TRBD2 (5 bases). The germline CDR1 and CDR2 sequences are LNHDA and SQIVND (reference sequence). Trimming pared 1 base from V and 7 bases from J, leaving 8 bases between. CDR3 size: 12 residues. CDR3: CASSIVSGEQYF. CDR3 DNA sequence: TGTGCCAGTAGTATAGTTTCGGGGGAGCAGTACTTC.

As concerns this clone: This clone may be a read error of a much larger clone one base away. The V call is TRBV25-1, the J call TRBJ2-1, with D perhaps TRBD1 or TRBD2 (5 bases each). This CDR3 contains 15 residues. The ends were cut back, 1 base at V and 0 bases at J, with 7 bases in the middle. Germline lookup yields CDR1 MGHDK and CDR2 SYGVNS. For the CDR3, the DNA is TGTGCCAGCAGTGAATCAGGGACCTCCTACAATGAGCAGTTCTTC. Protein product: CASSESGTSYNEQFF.

This clone was counted a few times. The gene calls are TRBV29-1 and TRBJ2-1; D possibly corresponds to TRBD2 (5 bases). The V end was cut by 5 bases, the J end by 0 bases, with 8 bases between. Germline V lookup: CDR1 SQVTM, CDR2 ANQGSEA. The CDR3 consists of 13 residues. CDR3 in amino acids: CSVKRFSYNEQFF. The CDR3 DNA reads TGCAGCGTTAAGCGGTTCTCCTACAATGAGCAGTTCTTC.

The chain joins TRBV18 to TRBJ1-1; D not certain. The CDR3 is 14 residues long. CDR1 is KGHSH, CDR2 LQKENI, per germline. V was clipped by 3 bases and J by 0 bases, with 8 bases between them. The CDR3 DNA sequence: TGTGCCAGCTCACCGAAGAGAATGAACACTGAAGCTTTCTTT. Translation: CASSPKRMNTEAFF.

V usage is TRBV5-1 and J usage is TRBJ2-5; 8 bases fit TRBD1. With V trimmed by 0 bases and J by 4 bases, 2 bases remained unmatched. Germline-derived CDR1 and CDR2 are SGHRS and YFSETQ. The CDR3 extends over 14 amino acids. The CDR3 sequence: CASSLAGGAETQYF. DNA for the CDR3: TGCGCCAGCAGCTTGGCAGGGGGCGCAGAGACCCAGTACTTC. Variable domain in full (rest from reference TRBV5-1 and TRBJ2-5): KAGVTQTPRYLIKTRGQQVTLSCSPISGHRSVSWYQQTPGQGLQFLFEYFSETQRNKGNFPGRFSGRQFSNSRSEMNVSTLELGDSALYLCASSLAGGAETQYFGPGTRLLVL.

CDR3 coding DNA: TGTGCCAGCAGCGTGCCTCGAATTAGCAATCAGCCCCAGCATTTT. It specifies CASSVPRISNQPQHF. The chain joins TRBV9 to TRBJ1-5; D gene ambiguous. Germline assignment: CDR1 SGDLS and CDR2 YYNGEE. V shed 2 bases and J shed 0 bases, with 9 bases lying between them. This CDR3 has 15 residues.

The chain is built from TRBV4-1 and TRBJ1-5; D might be TRBD1 (5 bases). The germline V and J ends were trimmed by 1 base and 5 bases, with 12 bases remaining between them. The CDR3 totals 15 residues. Germline-derived CDR1 and CDR2 are MGHRA and YSYEKL. DNA of the CDR3: TGCGCCAGCAGCCAAGGTGCGAAAGGGGATCAGCCCCAGCATTTT. This gives the protein CASSQGAKGDQPQHF.

This chain joins TRBV6-6 and TRBJ2-7, with 10 bases fitting TRBD1. This CDR3 has 14 amino acids. J gave up 6 bases and V 8 bases, and 10 bases lay outside the gene matches. Germline assignment: CDR1 MNHNY and CDR2 SVGAGI (reference sequence). CDR3 sequence (DNA): TGTGCCAGCCGTAGACAGGGGGCGCTTAGCGAGCAGTACTTC. As protein: CASRRQGALSEQYF.

V and J are TRBV29-1 and TRBJ2-1; 7 bases are a match to TRBD2. The CDR3 runs 14 residues. J gave up 5 bases and V 0 bases, and 4 bases lay outside the gene matches. In germline, CDR1 is SQVTM, CDR2 ANQGSEA. CDR3 sequence: CSVEDRRGDNEQFF. The CDR3 DNA sequence: TGCAGCGTTGAAGATAGACGGGGGGACAATGAGCAGTTCTTC.

The rearrangement joins TRBV30 to TRBJ1-1, with TRBD1 identical over 8 bases. V lost 3 bases, J lost 3 bases, and 6 bases stayed unmatched. Per germline, CDR1 GTSNPN and CDR2 SVGIG (reference sequence). The length of the CDR3 is 14 residues. As DNA, the CDR3 is TGTGCCTGGAGAGTAAAGGACAGGGACACTGAAGCTTTCTTT. It translates to CAWRVKDRDTEAFF.

The chain uses TRBV25-1 and TRBJ2-7; 8 bases are a match to TRBD2. CDR1 and CDR2 (germline): MGHDK, SYGVNS. The CDR3 totals 15 residues. V dropped 4 bases and J dropped 7; count of bases not matched to a gene: 12. The CDR3 sequence: CASSGFGRAPREQYF. CDR3 DNA: TGTGCCAGCAGTGGGTTCGGGAGGGCCCCTCGAGAGCAGTACTTC.

This chain connects TRBV21-1 to TRBJ2-7; the D segment call TRBD1 is taken from the table without a DNA check. TRBV21-1 is a pseudogene segment. The CDR3 loop spans 15 amino acids. The DNA of the CDR3 is TGTGCCACATGGCATTCTCCGGGACAGGGTAGCGAGCAGTACTTC. Amino acids: CATWHSPGQGSEQYF.

This clone was observed once. The chain combines TRBV7-9 with TRBJ1-5; no clear D gene. CDR3 length: 13 residues. Trimming shortened V by 5 bases and J by 5 bases, and 10 bases separated the two germline ends. CDR1 and CDR2 from the germline V gene are SEHNR and FQNEAQ (reference sequence). The CDR3 nucleotides are TGTGCCAGCAGCGTGGCGATTGATCAGCCCCAGCATTTT. This translates into CASSVAIDQPQHF.

A few counts support this clone. The gene calls are TRBV15 and TRBJ2-1, with D possibly matching TRBD2 (7 bases). Trimming took 5 bases from V and 7 from J, leaving 12 bases between them. Germline CDR1 is LNHNV and CDR2 is YYDKDF (reference sequence). The CDR3 covers 13 residues. The CDR3 sequence is CATSRGAGNEQFF. CDR3 nucleotide sequence: TGTGCCACCAGCCGGGGGGCGGGTAATGAGCAGTTCTTC.

The chain joins TRBV28 to TRBJ2-7; D is ambiguous. This CDR3 spans 13 amino acids. Trimming pared 3 bases from V and 6 bases from J, leaving 12 bases between. Germline assignment: CDR1 MDHEN and CDR2 SYDVKM. CDR3 amino acids: CASSFFAITEQYF. CDR3 coding DNA: TGTGCCAGCAGTTTTTTTGCTATAACCGAGCAGTACTTC.

The gene calls are TRBV23-1 and TRBJ1-5; D might be TRBD1 (6 bases). TRBV23-1 is sorted into the ORF group, with uncertain function. The CDR3 runs to 14 residues. V lost 5 bases and J 2 bases, leaving 10 bases between the germline ends. In nucleotides, the CDR3 is TGCGCCAGCAGTACAGGGTGGGGCAATCAGCCCCAGCATTTT. It translates to CASSTGWGNQPQHF.